Sequencing of this TCR beta chain was carried out in a study of T-cell reconstitution after alpha-beta-depleted transplantation in children. Overall study findings and caveats: Two months or so post-transplant, alpha-beta T cells reportedly derived from several hundred expanded graft clones. Most T-cell counts and diversity one year after the transplant came from T cells that were newly produced.

The CDR3 has 18 residues. V gave up 2 bases and J gave up 0 bases, with 15 bases separating them. Germline V gene data show CDR1 as SGHRS and CDR2 as YFSETQ. This clonotype was recorded a few times. The target antigen is unknown. Unique molecular identifiers were used to barcode this TCRbeta library. TCRdb independently ran MiXCR on the PCR reads; one entry per CDR3 protein. This table holds 750,000 to 950,000 distinct CDR3 sequences, 16% found once. This specimen consisted of PBMCs, mostly from graft donor cells, obtained 360 days after TCRalphabeta/CD19-depleted stem cell transplant. The V and J genes are TRBV5-1 and TRBJ2-6, with D possibly matching TRBD1 (6 bases). The source of this sequence is a male patient aged 5 to 17 who had a stem cell transplant for acute lymphoblastic leukemia, so the T cells may come from the graft donor. CDR3 region: CASSLQGPRSSGANVLTF. The DNA for the CDR3 is TGCGCCAGCAGCTTACAGGGCCCCCGTAGCTCTGGGGCCAACGTCCTGACTTTC. Based on the CDR3 plus reference TRBV5-1 and TRBJ2-6, the full variable domain is KAGVTQTPRYLIKTRGQQVTLSCSPISGHRSVSWYQQTPGQGLQFLFEYFSETQRNKGNFPGRFSGRQFSNSRSEMNVSTLELGDSALYLCASSLQGPRSSGANVLTFGAGSRLTVL.